This TCR beta chain stems from a study of blood T cell repertoires in COVID-19. Whole-study context: The United States, Italy and Spain were the sources of the acute and convalescent COVID-19 samples. T cells, B-cell-depleted T cells, or PBMCs provided the cDNA or gDNA that served as material.

Germline lookup yields CDR1 SEHNR and CDR2 FQNEAQ (reference sequence). V gave up 3 bases and J gave up 2 bases, with 14 bases separating them. The CDR3 sequence is 16 residues long. The assay was immunoSEQ multiplex PCR, and TCRdb's table has in-frame clones only and misses some. Seen here are 120,000 or so clones, around 87% observed once, and the top ten hold roughly 8%. The source material was peripheral blood. The chain links TRBV7-9 to TRBJ2-1; maybe TRBD2 (6 bases). The receptor was derived from a man in his forties or fifties with acute or convalescent COVID-19. CDR3 DNA sequence: TGTGCCAGCAGCTTGACCACTCGCGGGACCTACAATGAGCAGTTCTTC. It translates to CASSLTTRGTYNEQFF. Full variable domain (missing parts from reference TRBV7-9 and TRBJ2-1): DTGVSQNPRHKITKRGQNVTFRCDPISEHNRLYWYRQTLGQGPEFLTYFQNEAQLEKSRLLSDRFSAERPKGSFSTLEIQRTEQGDSAMYLCASSLTTRGTYNEQFFGPGTRLTVL.